The 4 T cell receptor beta chains below were found in one sample sequenced in a study of blood T cell repertoires in COVID-19. The protocol was immunoSEQ multiplex PCR, while the TCRdb copy is restricted to in-frame clones and leaves out a portion. This repertoire shows fewer than 300,000 clones, 82% found once; its top ten account for less than 4%. The sample consisted of peripheral blood. The source is a woman between 18 and 29 years old with acute or convalescent COVID-19.

The chain recombines TRBV6-5 with TRBJ1-1; the match to TRBD1 covers 8 bases. The CDR3 covers 13 residues. V dropped 6 bases and J dropped 5; count of bases not matched to a gene: 5. The germline gives CDR1 MNHEY, CDR2 SVGAGI. Written as DNA, the CDR3 is TGTGCCAGCAGATCTCAGGGGGCTACTGAAGCTTTCTTT. Protein product: CASRSQGATEAFF.

The V gene is TRBV4-2, the J gene TRBJ2-1; 7 bases match TRBD1. The CDR3 runs 14 residues. Germline assignment: CDR1 LGHNA and CDR2 YNFKEQ. Trimming at V came to 0 bases and at J to 6 bases, leaving 2 bases not matched to a gene. The DNA for the CDR3 is TGTGCCAGCAGCCAAGAGACAGGGATCAATGAGCAGTTCTTC. As protein: CASSQETGINEQFF.

The chain uses TRBV19 and TRBJ2-1; the D gene is possibly TRBD1 (6 bases). In germline, CDR1 is LNHDA, CDR2 SQIVND (reference sequence). V shed 4 bases and J shed 8 bases, with 12 bases lying between them. The CDR3 totals 13 residues. The CDR3 loop reads CASSRVQGYEQFF. The CDR3 DNA sequence: TGTGCCAGTAGTAGGGTACAGGGCTATGAGCAGTTCTTC.

This chain uses TRBV19 with TRBJ2-1; 8 nucleotides line up with TRBD2. The CDR3 is 14 amino acids. The germline V gene encodes CDR1 LNHDA and CDR2 SQIVND (reference sequence). With V trimmed by 9 bases and J by 3 bases, 7 bases remained unmatched. As DNA, the CDR3 is TGTGCCAGCTCGCCGGGGGGGGACTACAATGAGCAGTTCTTC. It codes for CASSPGGDYNEQFF.